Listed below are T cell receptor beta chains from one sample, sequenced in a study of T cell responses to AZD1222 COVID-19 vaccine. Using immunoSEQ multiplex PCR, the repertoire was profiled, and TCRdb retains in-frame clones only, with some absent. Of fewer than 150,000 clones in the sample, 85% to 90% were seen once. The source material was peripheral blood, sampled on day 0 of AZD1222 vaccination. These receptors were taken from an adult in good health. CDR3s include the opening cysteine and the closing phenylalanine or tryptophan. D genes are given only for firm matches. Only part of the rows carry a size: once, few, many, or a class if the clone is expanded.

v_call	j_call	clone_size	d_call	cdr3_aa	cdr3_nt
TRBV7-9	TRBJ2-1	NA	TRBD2	CASSSPSGPYNEQFF	TGTGCCAGCAGCTCGCCTAGCGGTCCCTACAATGAGCAGTTCTTC
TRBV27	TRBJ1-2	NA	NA	CASRYSHQGSGYTF	TGTGCCAGCAGGTATAGCCACCAGGGCAGCGGCTACACCTTC
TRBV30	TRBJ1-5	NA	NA	CAWNRYDQPQHF	TGTGCCTGGAACAGGTACGATCAGCCCCAGCATTTT
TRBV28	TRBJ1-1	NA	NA	CASSTEGIMNTEAFF	TGTGCCAGCAGCACCGAAGGGATCATGAACACTGAAGCTTTCTTT
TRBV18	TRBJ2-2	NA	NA	CASSSTGPDTGELFF	TGTGCCAGCTCCTCCACGGGCCCCGACACCGGGGAGCTGTTTTTT
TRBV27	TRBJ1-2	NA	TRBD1	CASSSRRTGFGGPNYGYTF	TGTGCCAGCAGTTCCCGACGGACAGGCTTTGGAGGCCCCAACTATGGCTACACCTTC
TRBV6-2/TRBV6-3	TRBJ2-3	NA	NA	CASSWSVQPTDTQYF	TGTGCCAGCAGTTGGAGTGTTCAACCCACAGATACGCAGTATTTT
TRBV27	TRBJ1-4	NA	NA	CASSYGFNEKLFF	TGTGCCAGCAGTTATGGATTTAATGAAAAACTGTTTTTT
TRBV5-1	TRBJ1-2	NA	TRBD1	CASSLEPGQSSFNYGYTF	TGCGCCAGCAGCTTGGAGCCGGGACAGAGCAGTTTTAACTATGGCTACACCTTC
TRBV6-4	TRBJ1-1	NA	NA	CASSDGMGRRAFF	TGTGCCAGCAGTGACGGAATGGGCAGGAGAGCTTTCTTT
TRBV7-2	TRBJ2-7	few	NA	CASSLQSGYYEQYF	TGTGCCAGCAGCTTACAGTCTGGATACTACGAGCAGTACTTC
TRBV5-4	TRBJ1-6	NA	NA	CASSTNRDLPLHF	TGTGCCAGCAGCACAAACCGGGATTTACCCCTCCACTTT
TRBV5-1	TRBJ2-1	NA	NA	CASSAASASYNEQFF	TGCGCCAGCAGCGCAGCAAGCGCCTCCTACAATGAGCAGTTCTTC